This T cell receptor (beta chain) was sequenced in a study of T cell changes during pregnancy in multiple sclerosis. Profiling relied on immunoSEQ multiplex PCR, and the TCRdb table lists in-frame clones only, not all of them. The sample lists 37,000 or so clones, around 94% occurring once. The V end lost 5 bases, the J end lost 6 bases, and 15 bases lay between the germline ends. This CDR3 spans 14 amino acids. Germline CDR1 and CDR2: MNHEY and SVGAGI. This clonotype originated in a female donor with multiple sclerosis, enrolled in a pregnancy study. V gene TRBV6-5 combines with J gene TRBJ2-3, with D perhaps matching TRBD2 (5 bases). Sequencing was performed on peripheral blood, taken in the third trimester of pregnancy. The CDR3 DNA reads as TGTGCCAGCAGTAAGCGGACCTCGGGGGATACGCAGTATTTT. Protein product: CASSKRTSGDTQYF.